This T cell receptor beta chain was documented in a study of blood T cell repertoires in COVID-19. Overall study context: The United States, Italy and Spain provided the acute and convalescent COVID-19 samples. PBMCs, B-cell-depleted T cells, or T cells were the source of the cDNA or gDNA that made up the material.

There are 12 residues in the CDR3. The V end lost 7 bases, the J end lost 3 bases, and 7 bases lay between the germline ends. The V gene's germline CDR1 is MNHEY and CDR2 SVGAGI. Methods used by the authors: Scientists estimated how many nucleated cells there were by amplifying reference gene primers. Clones were read by immunoSEQ multiplex PCR, and TCRdb kept only the in-frame ones, dropping some. The D gene and trimming were derived from the DNA, and the V and J assignments and clone size from that table. The data contain approximately 150,000 clones, roughly 77% of them singletons. Sequenced material: peripheral blood. The chain links TRBV6-5 to TRBJ1-5, with D hard to call. The source is a human donor in a cohort sampled during active COVID-19. The CDR3 region has the DNA TGTGCCAGCATAGAGGACAATCAGCCCCAGCATTTT. As protein: CASIEDNQPQHF.